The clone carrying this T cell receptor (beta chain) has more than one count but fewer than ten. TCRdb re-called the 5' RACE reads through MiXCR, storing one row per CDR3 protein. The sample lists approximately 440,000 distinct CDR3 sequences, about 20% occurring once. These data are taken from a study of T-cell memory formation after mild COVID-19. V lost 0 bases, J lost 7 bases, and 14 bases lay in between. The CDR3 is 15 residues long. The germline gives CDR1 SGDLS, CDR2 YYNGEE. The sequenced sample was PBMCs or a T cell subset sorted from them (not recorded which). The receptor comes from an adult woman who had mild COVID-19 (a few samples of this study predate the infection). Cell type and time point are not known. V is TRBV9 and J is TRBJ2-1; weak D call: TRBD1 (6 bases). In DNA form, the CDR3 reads TGTGCCAGCAGCGTAGTATCAGGGGTTGGGAATGAGCAGTTCTTC. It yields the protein CASSVVSGVGNEQFF.